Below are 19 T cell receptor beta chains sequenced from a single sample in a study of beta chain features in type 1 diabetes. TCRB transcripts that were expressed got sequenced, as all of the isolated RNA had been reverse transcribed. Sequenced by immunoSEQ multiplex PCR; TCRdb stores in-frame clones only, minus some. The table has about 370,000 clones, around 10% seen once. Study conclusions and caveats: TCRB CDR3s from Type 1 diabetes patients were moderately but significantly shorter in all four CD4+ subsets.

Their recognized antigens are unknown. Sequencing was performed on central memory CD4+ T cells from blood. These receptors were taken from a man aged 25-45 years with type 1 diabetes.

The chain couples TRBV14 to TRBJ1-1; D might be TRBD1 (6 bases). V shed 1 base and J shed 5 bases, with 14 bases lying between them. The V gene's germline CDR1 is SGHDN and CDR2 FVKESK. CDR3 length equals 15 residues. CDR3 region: CASSQVPGARTEAFF. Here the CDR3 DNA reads TGTGCCAGCAGCCAAGTCCCGGGGGCGAGGACTGAAGCTTTCTTT.

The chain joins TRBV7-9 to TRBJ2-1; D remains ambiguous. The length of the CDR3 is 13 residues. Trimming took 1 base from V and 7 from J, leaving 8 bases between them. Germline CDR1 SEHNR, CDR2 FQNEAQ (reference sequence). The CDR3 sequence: CASSLGPTNEQFF. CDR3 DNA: TGTGCCAGCAGCTTAGGCCCAACTAATGAGCAGTTCTTC.

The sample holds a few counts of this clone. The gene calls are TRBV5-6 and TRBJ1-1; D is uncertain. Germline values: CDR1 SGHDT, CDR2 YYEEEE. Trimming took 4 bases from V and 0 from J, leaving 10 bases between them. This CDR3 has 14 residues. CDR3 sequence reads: CASSLASMNTEAFF. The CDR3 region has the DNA TGTGCCAGCAGCCTAGCCTCTATGAACACTGAAGCTTTCTTT.

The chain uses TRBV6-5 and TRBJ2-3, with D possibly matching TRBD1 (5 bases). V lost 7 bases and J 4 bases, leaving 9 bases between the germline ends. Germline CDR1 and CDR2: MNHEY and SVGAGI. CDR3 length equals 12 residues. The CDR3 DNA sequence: TGTGCCAGCATAGGGGAAGCAGATACGCAGTATTTT. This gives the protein CASIGEADTQYF.

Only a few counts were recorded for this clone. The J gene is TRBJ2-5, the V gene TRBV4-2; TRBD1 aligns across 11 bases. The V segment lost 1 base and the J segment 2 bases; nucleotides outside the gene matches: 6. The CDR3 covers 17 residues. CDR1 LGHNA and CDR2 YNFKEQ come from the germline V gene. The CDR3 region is CASSQVSGQGVQETQYF. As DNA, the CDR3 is TGTGCCAGCAGCCAAGTCTCGGGACAGGGGGTTCAAGAGACCCAGTACTTC.

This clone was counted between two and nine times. CDR3 nucleotide sequence: TGTGCCAGCGCTGGACAGGGCACTAGTCATTCCAATGAGCAGTTCTTC. Amino acid sequence: CASAGQGTSHSNEQFF. The chain is built from TRBV21-1 and TRBJ2-1; the DNA was not used to check the table's D call, TRBD1. TRBV21-1 is a known pseudogene. This CDR3 has 16 residues.

The CDR3 protein is CASSTGVGANVLTF. The CDR3 DNA reads TGTGCCAGCAGCACAGGGGTCGGGGCCAACGTCCTGACTTTC. The genes are TRBV6-1 and TRBJ2-6, with TRBD1 matching 7 bases. The CDR3 has 14 residues. The trim removed 6 bases at V and 4 bases at J, leaving 3 bases unmatched. Germline CDR1 MNHNS, CDR2 SASEGT.

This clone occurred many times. CDR3 residues: CASSDGHNEQFF. CDR3 nucleotide sequence: TGTGCCAGCAGCGACGGTCACAATGAGCAGTTCTTC. The rearrangement joins TRBV28 to TRBJ2-1, with D uncertain. CDR1 and CDR2 (germline): MDHEN, SYDVKM. The ends were cut back, 6 bases at V and 5 bases at J, with 8 bases in the middle. The CDR3 sequence is 12 residues long.

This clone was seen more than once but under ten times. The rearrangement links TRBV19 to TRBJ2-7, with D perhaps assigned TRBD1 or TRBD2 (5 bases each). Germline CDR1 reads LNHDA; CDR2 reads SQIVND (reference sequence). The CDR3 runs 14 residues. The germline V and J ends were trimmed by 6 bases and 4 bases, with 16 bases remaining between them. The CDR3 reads CASRAPGTAYEQYF. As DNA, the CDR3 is TGTGCCAGTAGAGCCCCCGGGACGGCTTACGAGCAGTACTTC.

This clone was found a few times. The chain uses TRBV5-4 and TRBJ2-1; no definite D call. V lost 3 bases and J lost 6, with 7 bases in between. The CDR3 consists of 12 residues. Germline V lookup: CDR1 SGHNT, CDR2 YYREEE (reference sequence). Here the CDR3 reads CASSSDGNEQFF. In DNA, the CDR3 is TGTGCCAGCAGCTCCGACGGCAATGAGCAGTTCTTC.

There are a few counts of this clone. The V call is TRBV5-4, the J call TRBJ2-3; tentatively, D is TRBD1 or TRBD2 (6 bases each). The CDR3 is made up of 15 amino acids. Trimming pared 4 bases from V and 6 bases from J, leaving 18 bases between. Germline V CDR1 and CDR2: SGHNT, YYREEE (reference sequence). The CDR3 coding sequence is TGTGCCAGCAGCCCACGGGACCGGGGGCGGGATACGCAGTATTTT. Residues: CASSPRDRGRDTQYF.

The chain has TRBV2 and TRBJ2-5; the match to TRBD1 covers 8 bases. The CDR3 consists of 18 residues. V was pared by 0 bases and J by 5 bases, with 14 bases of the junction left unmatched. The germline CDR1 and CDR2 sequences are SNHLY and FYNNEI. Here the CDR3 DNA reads TGTGCCAGCAGTGAAGCTAGTATCGCAGGGGGCCATGCGGAGACCCAGTACTTC. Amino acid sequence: CASSEASIAGGHAETQYF. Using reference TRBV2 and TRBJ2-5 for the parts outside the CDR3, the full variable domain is EPEVTQTPSHQVTQMGQEVILRCVPISNHLYFYWYRQILGQKVEFLVSFYNNEISEKSEIFDDQFSVERPDGSNFTLKIRSTKLEDSAMYFCASSEASIAGGHAETQYFGPGTRLLVL.

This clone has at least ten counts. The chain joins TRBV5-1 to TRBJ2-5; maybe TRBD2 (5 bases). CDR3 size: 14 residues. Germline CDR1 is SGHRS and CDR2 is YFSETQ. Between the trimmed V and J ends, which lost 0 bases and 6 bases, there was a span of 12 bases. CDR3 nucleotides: TGCGCCAGCAGCTTGGAGGTGGGAGTGAAGACCCAGTACTTC. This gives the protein CASSLEVGVKTQYF.

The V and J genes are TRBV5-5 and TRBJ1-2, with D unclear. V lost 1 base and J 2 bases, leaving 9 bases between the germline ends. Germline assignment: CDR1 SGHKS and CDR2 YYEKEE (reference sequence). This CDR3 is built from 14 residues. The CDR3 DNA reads TGTGCCAGCAGCTTGCTTTCTGGGAACTATGGCTACACCTTC. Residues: CASSLLSGNYGYTF.

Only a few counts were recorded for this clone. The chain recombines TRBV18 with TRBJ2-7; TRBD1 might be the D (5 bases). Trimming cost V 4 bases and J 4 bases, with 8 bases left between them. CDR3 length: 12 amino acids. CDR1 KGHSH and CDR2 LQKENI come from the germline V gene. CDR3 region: CASSLQGYEQYF. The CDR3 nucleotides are TGTGCCAGCTCACTCCAGGGTTACGAGCAGTACTTC.

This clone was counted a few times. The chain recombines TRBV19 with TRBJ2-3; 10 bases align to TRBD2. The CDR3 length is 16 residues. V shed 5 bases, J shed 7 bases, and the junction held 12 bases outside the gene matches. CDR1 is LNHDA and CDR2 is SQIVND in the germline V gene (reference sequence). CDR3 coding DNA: TGTGCCAGTAGTCCCGCCGCAGCGGGAGGGAGGAATACGCAGTATTTT. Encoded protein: CASSPAAAGGRNTQYF. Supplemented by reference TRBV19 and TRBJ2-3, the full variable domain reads DGGITQSPKYLFRKEGQNVTLSCEQNLNHDAMYWYRQDPGQGLRLIYYSQIVNDFQKGDIAEGYSVSREKKESFPLTVTSAQKNPTAFYLCASSPAAAGGRNTQYFGPGTRLTVL.

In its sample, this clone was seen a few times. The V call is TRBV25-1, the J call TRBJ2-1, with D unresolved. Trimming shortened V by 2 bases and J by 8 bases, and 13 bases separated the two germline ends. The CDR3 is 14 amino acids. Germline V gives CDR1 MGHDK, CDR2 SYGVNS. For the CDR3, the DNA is TGTGCCAGCAGTGAAGGCCTGGGTGTCCATGAGCAGTTCTTC. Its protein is CASSEGLGVHEQFF.

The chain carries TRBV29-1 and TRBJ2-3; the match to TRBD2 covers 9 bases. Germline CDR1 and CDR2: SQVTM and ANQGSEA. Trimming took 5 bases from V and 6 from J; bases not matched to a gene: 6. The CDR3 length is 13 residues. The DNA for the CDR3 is TGCAGCGTTTCTCGCGGGAGGGCGGATACGCAGTATTTT. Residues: CSVSRGRADTQYF.

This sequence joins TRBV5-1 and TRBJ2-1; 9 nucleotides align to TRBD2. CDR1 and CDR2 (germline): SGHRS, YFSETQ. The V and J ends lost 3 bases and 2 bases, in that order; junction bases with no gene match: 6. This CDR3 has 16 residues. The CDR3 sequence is CASSSGAGGPYNEQFF. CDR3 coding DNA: TGCGCCAGCAGCTCCGGAGCGGGAGGCCCCTACAATGAGCAGTTCTTC.